The rows below give T cell receptor beta chains drawn from one sample of a study of cytomegalovirus exposure and HLA in healthy donors. The table came from immunoSEQ multiplex PCR; TCRdb's copy has only in-frame clones and leaves some out. The repertoire consists of about 160,000 clones, with more than 70% occurring once and the leading ten covering 1.2% to 1.5%. The sequenced sample consisted of PBMCs. These receptor sequences come from a man aged 55 to 70 in good health and CMV-seronegative. Each CDR3 is given with its conserved first and last residue. The order of the fields is CDR3 DNA, CDR3 protein, V gene, clone size, D gene, J gene. The D gene is left open where the match is weak. Some rows mark clone size as missing; the rest say once, few, many or name a class of expanded clone.

cdr3_nt: TGTGCCAGCAGTCAGCCCCAGGGGGCGCGGGAGACCCAGTACTTC
cdr3_aa: CASSQPQGARETQYF
v_call: TRBV28
clone_size: .
d_call: TRBD1
j_call: TRBJ2-5

cdr3_nt: TGTGCCGACAGGGGGACCCACGGGCCCCAGCATTTT
cdr3_aa: CADRGTHGPQHF
v_call: TRBV28
clone_size: .
d_call: TRBD1
j_call: TRBJ1-5

cdr3_nt: TGTGCCAGCAGTCCTCTACGACAACCGAACACTGAAGCTTTCTTT
cdr3_aa: CASSPLRQPNTEAFF
v_call: TRBV27
clone_size: few
d_call: .
j_call: TRBJ1-1

cdr3_nt: TGTGCCTGGAGTGAAGCTGTGAATGAAAAACTGTTTTTT
cdr3_aa: CAWSEAVNEKLFF
v_call: TRBV30
clone_size: .
d_call: .
j_call: TRBJ1-4

cdr3_nt: TGTGCCAGCAGTTTAGGGACAGGGGATGGCTACACCTTC
cdr3_aa: CASSLGTGDGYTF
v_call: TRBV27
clone_size: few
d_call: TRBD1
j_call: TRBJ1-2

cdr3_nt: TGTGCCAGCAGTTACTCGGCGGGGGACTCCTACAATGAGCAGTTCTTC
cdr3_aa: CASSYSAGDSYNEQFF
v_call: TRBV6-5
clone_size: once
d_call: TRBD2
j_call: TRBJ2-1

cdr3_nt: TGTGCCAGCAGTTTTTCCGGGACTAGTGAGTACTTC
cdr3_aa: CASSFSGTSEYF
v_call: TRBV28
clone_size: .
d_call: TRBD2
j_call: TRBJ2-5

cdr3_nt: TGTGCCAGCAGCCCGTGGACAGGCGGTGGCTACACCTTC
cdr3_aa: CASSPWTGGGYTF
v_call: TRBV5-4
clone_size: once
d_call: TRBD1
j_call: TRBJ1-2

cdr3_nt: TGTGCCAGCAGGCCAACTAGCCGCACAGATACGCAGTATTTT
cdr3_aa: CASRPTSRTDTQYF
v_call: TRBV6-5
clone_size: .
d_call: .
j_call: TRBJ2-3

cdr3_nt: TGCGCCAGCAGCTTGGCTTCGACTAGCGGGACAACAGATACGCAGTATTTT
cdr3_aa: CASSLASTSGTTDTQYF
v_call: TRBV5-1
clone_size: .
d_call: TRBD2
j_call: TRBJ2-3

cdr3_nt: TGTGCCAGCAGCGGAAAAACAGGGGCGGGAGAGACCCAGTACTTC
cdr3_aa: CASSGKTGAGETQYF
v_call: TRBV5-4
clone_size: .
d_call: TRBD1
j_call: TRBJ2-5

cdr3_nt: TGCAGTGCCAGTCGGGGGACGTACCCCCTCTTC
cdr3_aa: CSASRGTYPLF
v_call: TRBV20-1
clone_size: few
d_call: .
j_call: TRBJ2-1

cdr3_nt: TGTGCCAGCAGCAGGGACAGGGGAAACCCCTCCTACGAGCAGTACTTC
cdr3_aa: CASSRDRGNPSYEQYF
v_call: TRBV21-1
clone_size: .
d_call: .
j_call: TRBJ2-7

cdr3_nt: TGTGCCAGCAGCTCACAGGGGAACTATGGCTACACCTTC
cdr3_aa: CASSSQGNYGYTF
v_call: TRBV7-9
clone_size: .
d_call: TRBD1
j_call: TRBJ1-2

cdr3_nt: TGTGCCAGCAGTGCCGGGACAGTTAGCAATCAGCCCCAGCATTTT
cdr3_aa: CASSAGTVSNQPQHF
v_call: TRBV6-5
clone_size: .
d_call: TRBD1
j_call: TRBJ1-5

cdr3_nt: TGTTCCAGCAGCAGGACAGGGGGCCGGAGCGATCAGCCCCAGCATTTT
cdr3_aa: CSSSRTGGRSDQPQHF
v_call: TRBV7-3
clone_size: .
d_call: TRBD1
j_call: TRBJ1-5

cdr3_nt: TGCAGCGTTGAAAAGCCGGGAAGAGATACGCAGTATTTT
cdr3_aa: CSVEKPGRDTQYF
v_call: TRBV29-1
clone_size: .
d_call: .
j_call: TRBJ2-3

cdr3_nt: TGTGCCAGCAGACATACAGGGAACACTGAAGCTTTCTTT
cdr3_aa: CASRHTGNTEAFF
v_call: TRBV6-1
clone_size: .
d_call: .
j_call: TRBJ1-1